The 6 T cell receptor beta chains listed next were all sequenced from one sample in a study of TIL therapy for anti-PD-1-resistant metastatic lung cancer (dated by TCRdb to about 2021). Taken with the paper, the label for time point translates to: pre-treatment sample, taken before nivolumab and TIL therapy. The baseline tumor samples, taken from the same resection that was used to grow TIL, were excised metastases, most often pleural nodules or supraclavicular lymph nodes. TCR beta CDR3 regions were amplified from genomic DNA with the immunoSEQ v3 hsTCRB kit using bias-controlled multiplex PCR. This is the immuneACCESS table as TCRdb keeps it, with only in-frame sequences that have V and J called. A part of the clones is gone; compared with another copy, unresolved V genes explain less than half, and the rest is unexplained. In this sample the table shows some 13,000 clones, approximately 71% of which occur a single time. The top ten hold about 9.4% of the sample.

The specimen comprised tumor tissue, sampled at baseline. These receptors were obtained from a woman between 30 and 85 years old with non-small cell lung cancer.

This clone was detected only a few times. The rearrangement uses TRBV18 and TRBJ1-5; no clear D gene. V dropped 2 bases and J dropped 3 bases, with 11 bases sitting between them. The CDR3 extends over 15 amino acids. Germline values: CDR1 KGHSH, CDR2 LQKENI. The CDR3: CASSPDIANNQPQHF. In DNA, the CDR3 is TGTGCCAGCTCACCAGACATCGCGAACAATCAGCCCCAGCATTTT.

Concerning this clone: The junction differs from germline at one of its ends, possibly a read error. The CDR3 spells CASREDRAPNHGYTF. The CDR3 coding sequence is TGTGCCAGTAGAGAGGACAGGGCCCCTAACCATGGCTACACCTTC. This chain links TRBV19 with TRBJ1-2, with 8 bases matching TRBD1. CDR3 length equals 15 residues. Germline CDR1 and CDR2: LNHDA and SQIVND (reference sequence).

The genes are TRBV5-4 and TRBJ2-5; D is ambiguous. The V end was cut by 2 bases, the J end by 4 bases, with 9 bases between. Germline-derived CDR1 and CDR2 are SGHNT and YYREEE (reference sequence). The CDR3 is made up of 13 amino acids. Written as DNA, the CDR3 is TGTGCCAGCAGCTTTCCCTCCTTAGAGACCCAGTACTTC. This sequence encodes CASSFPSLETQYF.

There are a few counts of this clone. The V gene is TRBV27, the J gene TRBJ1-1; 10 nucleotides agree with TRBD1. CDR3 length: 15 amino acids. V gave up 6 bases and J gave up 1 base; unmatched junction bases: 5. Germline loops: CDR1 MNHEY, CDR2 SMNVEV (reference sequence). The CDR3 DNA is TGTGCCAGCAGACCGGGACAGGGGAGGAACACTGAAGCTTTCTTT. Translated: CASRPGQGRNTEAFF.

The chain carries TRBV7-9 and TRBJ2-3; TRBD2 matches at 9 bases. The J segment lost 7 bases and the V segment lost 2 bases, leaving 10 bases of the junction unmatched. Looked up from germline, CDR1 is SEHNR and CDR2 is FQNEAQ (reference sequence). The CDR3 sequence is 16 residues long. CDR3 coding DNA: TGTGCCAGCAGCTTAATTGAGGGACTAGCTGTGAATACGCAGTATTTT. Residues: CASSLIEGLAVNTQYF.

This rearrangement joins TRBV6-6 to TRBJ1-1; D is undetermined. Germline CDR1 and CDR2: MNHNY and SVGAGI (reference sequence). The CDR3 consists of 11 residues. The V and J ends lost 7 bases and 0 bases respectively, with 3 bases between them. The CDR3 coding sequence is TGTGCCAGCAAGATGAACACTGAAGCTTTCTTT. It yields the protein CASKMNTEAFF.